The TCR beta chain described here comes from a study of T cells after somatic rescue of genetic block. Clones were read by immunoSEQ multiplex PCR, and TCRdb kept only the in-frame ones, dropping some. This table has 110,000 or so clones, around nine tenths appearing once. CDR1 and CDR2 from the germline V gene are MGHRA and YSYEKL. Trimming stripped 4 bases from V and 7 bases from J, with 7 bases between. This CDR3 region has 12 residues. The chain has TRBV4-1 and TRBJ2-2; D gene ambiguous. The source is a woman younger than 30. Specimen: peripheral blood mononuclear cells (PBMCs). The CDR3 bases are TGCGCCAGCAGCCCCGGCTTCGGGGAGCTGTTTTTT. The encoded protein is CASSPGFGELFF.